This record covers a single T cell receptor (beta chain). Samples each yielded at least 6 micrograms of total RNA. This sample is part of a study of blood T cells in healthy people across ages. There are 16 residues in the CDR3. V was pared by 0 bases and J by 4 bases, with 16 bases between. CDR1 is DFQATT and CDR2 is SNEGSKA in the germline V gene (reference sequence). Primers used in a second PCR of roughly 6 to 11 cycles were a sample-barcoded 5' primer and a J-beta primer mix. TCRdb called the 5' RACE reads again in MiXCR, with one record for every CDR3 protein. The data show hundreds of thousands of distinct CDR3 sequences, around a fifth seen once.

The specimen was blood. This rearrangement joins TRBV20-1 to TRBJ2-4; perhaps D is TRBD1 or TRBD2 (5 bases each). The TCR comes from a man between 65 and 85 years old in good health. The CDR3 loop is CSAREPLAGTKNIQYF. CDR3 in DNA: TGCAGTGCTAGAGAACCCCTTGCAGGGACGAAAAACATTCAGTACTTC.